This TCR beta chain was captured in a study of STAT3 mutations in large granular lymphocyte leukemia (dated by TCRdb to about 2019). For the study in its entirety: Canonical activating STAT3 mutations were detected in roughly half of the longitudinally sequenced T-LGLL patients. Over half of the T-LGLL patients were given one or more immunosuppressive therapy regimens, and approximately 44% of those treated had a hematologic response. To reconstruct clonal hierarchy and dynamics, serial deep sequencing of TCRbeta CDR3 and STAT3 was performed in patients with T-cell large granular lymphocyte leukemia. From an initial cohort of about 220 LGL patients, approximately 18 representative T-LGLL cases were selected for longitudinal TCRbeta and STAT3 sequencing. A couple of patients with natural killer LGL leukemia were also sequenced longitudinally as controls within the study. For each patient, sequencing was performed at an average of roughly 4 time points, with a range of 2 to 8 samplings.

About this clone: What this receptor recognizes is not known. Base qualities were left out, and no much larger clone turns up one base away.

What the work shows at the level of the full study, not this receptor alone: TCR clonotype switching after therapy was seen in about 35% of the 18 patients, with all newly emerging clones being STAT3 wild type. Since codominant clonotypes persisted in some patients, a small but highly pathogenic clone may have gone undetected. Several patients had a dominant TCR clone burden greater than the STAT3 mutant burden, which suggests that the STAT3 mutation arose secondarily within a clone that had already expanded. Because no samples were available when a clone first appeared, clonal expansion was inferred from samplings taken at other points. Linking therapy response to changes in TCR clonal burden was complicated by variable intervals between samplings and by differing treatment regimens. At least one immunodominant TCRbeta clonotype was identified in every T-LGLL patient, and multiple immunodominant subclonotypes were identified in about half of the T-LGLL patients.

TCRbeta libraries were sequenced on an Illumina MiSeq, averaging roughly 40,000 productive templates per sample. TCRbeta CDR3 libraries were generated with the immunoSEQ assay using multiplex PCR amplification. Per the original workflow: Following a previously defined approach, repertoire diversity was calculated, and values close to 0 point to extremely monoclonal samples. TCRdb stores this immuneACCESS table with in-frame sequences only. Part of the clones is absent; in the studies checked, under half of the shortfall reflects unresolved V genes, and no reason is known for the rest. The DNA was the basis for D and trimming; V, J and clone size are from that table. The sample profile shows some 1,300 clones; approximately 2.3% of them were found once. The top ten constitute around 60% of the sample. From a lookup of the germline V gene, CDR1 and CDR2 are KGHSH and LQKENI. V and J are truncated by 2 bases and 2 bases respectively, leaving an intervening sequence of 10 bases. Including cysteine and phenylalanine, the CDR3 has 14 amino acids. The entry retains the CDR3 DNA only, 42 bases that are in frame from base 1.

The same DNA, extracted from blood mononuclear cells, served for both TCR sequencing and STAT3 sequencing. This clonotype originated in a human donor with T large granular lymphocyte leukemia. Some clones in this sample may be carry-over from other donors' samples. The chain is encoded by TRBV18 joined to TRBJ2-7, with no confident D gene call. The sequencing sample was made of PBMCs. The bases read TGTGCCAGCTCACCAGCAGGATTCCCCTACGAGCAGTACTTC. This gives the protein CASSPAGFPYEQYF.